The present entry profiles one TCR beta chain with its context. The sample originates from a study of blood T cell repertoires in COVID-19. On the study more broadly: Material from acute and convalescent COVID-19 was sourced from the United States, Italy and Spain.

Some clones are missing from TCRdb's copy, which holds only in-frame ones; the method was immunoSEQ multiplex PCR. The table includes hundreds of thousands of clones, roughly four fifths detected once. In terms of age and location, participants ranged from roughly 18 to 90 years and lived in about 25 US areas. Exposed participants encountered a COVID-19 case during the 2 weeks preceding study entry. The sample was PBMCs or T cells enriched from blood (not recorded which). The source of this sequence is a woman aged 50 to 60 who had been exposed to COVID-19.

The CDR3 is CASRGQGSEKLFF. The CDR3 DNA reads as TGTGCCAGCAGAGGGCAGGGGAGTGAAAAACTGTTTTTT. This chain uses TRBV6-5 with TRBJ1-4; a weak D match, TRBD1 (6 bases). From germline, CDR1 is MNHEY and CDR2 SVGAGI. CDR3 size: 13 residues. V was pared by 6 bases and J by 7 bases, with 12 bases between.